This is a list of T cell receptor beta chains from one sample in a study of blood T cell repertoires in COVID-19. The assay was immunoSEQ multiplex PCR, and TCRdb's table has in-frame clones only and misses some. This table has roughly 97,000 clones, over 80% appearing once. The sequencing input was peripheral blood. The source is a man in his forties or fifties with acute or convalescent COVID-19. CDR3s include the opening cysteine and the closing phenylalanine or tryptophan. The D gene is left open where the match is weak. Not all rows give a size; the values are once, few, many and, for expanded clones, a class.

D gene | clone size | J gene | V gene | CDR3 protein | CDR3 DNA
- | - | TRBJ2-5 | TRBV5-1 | CASSLGLQETQYF | TGCGCCAGCAGCTTGGGACTTCAAGAGACCCAGTACTTC
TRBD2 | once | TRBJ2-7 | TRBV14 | CASSHRSSGTPGVSYEQYF | TGTGCCAGCAGCCATCGTTCTAGCGGGACCCCTGGCGTTTCCTACGAGCAGTACTTC
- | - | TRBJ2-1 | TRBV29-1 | CSVEDRPGNEQFF | TGCAGCGTTGAAGACCGTCCGGGTAATGAGCAGTTCTTC
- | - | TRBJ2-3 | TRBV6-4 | CASSDRLTDTQYF | TGTGCCAGCAGTGACCGTCTCACAGATACGCAGTATTTT
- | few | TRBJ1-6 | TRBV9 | CASSPRQSPTYNSPLHF | TGTGCCAGCAGCCCACGACAGAGTCCAACTTATAATTCACCCCTCCACTTT
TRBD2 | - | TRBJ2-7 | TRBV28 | CASRTGGAYEQYF | TGTGCCAGCCGAACCGGGGGGGCCTACGAGCAGTACTTC
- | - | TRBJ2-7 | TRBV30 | CAWGPPGGTVYEQYF | TGTGCCTGGGGCCCCCCCGGCGGGACCGTGTACGAGCAGTACTTC
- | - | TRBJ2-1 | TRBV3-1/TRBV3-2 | CASSQAPTYNEQFF | TGTGCCAGCAGCCAAGCCCCCACCTACAATGAGCAGTTCTTC
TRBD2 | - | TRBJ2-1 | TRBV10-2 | CASSESWLAGVNEQFF | TGCGCCAGCAGTGAGTCGTGGCTAGCGGGAGTCAATGAGCAGTTCTTC
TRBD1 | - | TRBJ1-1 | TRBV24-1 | CATSEGQGNTEAFF | TGTGCCACCAGTGAAGGACAGGGGAACACTGAAGCTTTCTTT
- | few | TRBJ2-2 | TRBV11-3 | CASRAAANTGELFF | TGTGCCAGCAGGGCGGCAGCGAACACCGGGGAGCTGTTTTTT
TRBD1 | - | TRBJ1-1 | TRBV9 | CASSTRPTGGSLNTEAFF | TGTGCCAGCAGCACCAGACCGACAGGGGGATCTCTGAACACTGAAGCTTTCTTT
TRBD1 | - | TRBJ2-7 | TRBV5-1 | CASSLSDRGSYEQYF | TGCGCCAGCAGCTTATCCGACAGGGGCTCCTACGAGCAGTACTTC
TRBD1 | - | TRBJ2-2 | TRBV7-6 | CASSLGPRGLGGELFF | TGTGCCAGCAGCTTAGGACCCAGGGGGCTCGGCGGGGAGCTGTTTTTT